Listed below are T cell receptor beta chains from one sample, sequenced in a study of CD8 T cells in Susac syndrome. Using its own MiXCR run on the immunoSEQ multiplex PCR reads, TCRdb lists one record per CDR3 protein. The sample includes 150,000 to 200,000 distinct CDR3 sequences, approximately 94% of them seen just once. Material for sequencing was CD4+ T cells from PBMCs. Receptors were obtained from a human donor with Susac syndrome. The CDR3 runs from the conserved cysteine through the conserved F or W. Each record gives: J gene, D gene, V gene, clone size, CDR3 DNA, CDR3 protein. The D gene is left open where the match is weak. For some rows the clone size is stated as once, few or many, or as a class when expanded; others skip it.

>TRBJ1-6|-|TRBV6-5|-
TGTGCCAGCAGTTACTTCGACTCACCCCTCCACTTT
CASSYFDSPLHF
>TRBJ1-1|TRBD1|TRBV10-3|-
TGTGCCATCAGTGAGTCGAAGGACAGGGAAGCTTTCTTT
CAISESKDREAFF
>TRBJ2-7|TRBD2|TRBV4-2|-
TGTGCCAGCAGCCGCTCTAGCGGGGGGACCTACGAGCAGTACTTC
CASSRSSGGTYEQYF
>TRBJ2-3|-|TRBV20-1|-
TGCAGTGCTAGACCCGGGGGAGGCACAGATACGCAGTATTTT
CSARPGGGTDTQYF
>TRBJ2-7|-|TRBV11-2|once
TGTGCCAGCAGCGTACGGACGTACTCCTACGAGCAGTACTTC
CASSVRTYSYEQYF
>TRBJ1-4|-|TRBV5-4|-
TGTGCCAGCAGCCCGGGGACGGTTGTAAGGGAAAAACTGTTTTTT
CASSPGTVVREKLFF
>TRBJ1-1|-|TRBV7-9|-
TGTGCCAGCAGCTTAAATAGTCAGGCCGAAGCTTTCTTT
CASSLNSQAEAFF
>TRBJ1-2|-|TRBV7-9|-
TGTGCCAGCAGACCCGGGCTCGGGTCGAACTATGGCTACACCTTC
CASRPGLGSNYGYTF
>TRBJ1-1|-|TRBV13|-
TGTGCCAGCAGCCCCTGGGGGGCAGAGACTGAAGCTTTCTTT
CASSPWGAETEAFF
>TRBJ1-2|-|TRBV12-3/TRBV12-4|once
TGTGCCAGCAGTTCGACAGGATGGCATGGCTACACCTTC
CASSSTGWHGYTF
>TRBJ2-6|-|TRBV18|-
TGTGCCAGCTCACCTCAAAACTCTGGGGCCAACGTCCTGACTTTC
CASSPQNSGANVLTF
>TRBJ2-1|TRBD2|TRBV4-1|-
TGCGCCAGCAGCCTCCTTCTAGCGGGGGAGTACAATGAGCAGTTCTTC
CASSLLLAGEYNEQFF
>TRBJ1-4|-|TRBV29-1|-
TGCAGCGTTGAACAAGGGGAAAAACTGTTTTTT
CSVEQGEKLFF
>TRBJ2-1|TRBD2|TRBV29-1|-
TGCAGCGCAAAGAGCGGGACCTCCTACAATGAGCAGTTCTTC
CSAKSGTSYNEQFF
>TRBJ2-3|-|TRBV7-9|-
TGTGCCAGCAGACACTCGGTCCCAGATACGCAGTATTTT
CASRHSVPDTQYF
>TRBJ1-2|-|TRBV30|-
TGTGCCTGGAGGAATGGGCGGCAATATGGCTACACCTTC
CAWRNGRQYGYTF
>TRBJ1-1|-|TRBV3-1|-
TGTGCCAGCAGCCAGGGAGGGCCTGAAGCTTTCTTT
CASSQGGPEAFF
>TRBJ2-3|TRBD2|TRBV30|-
TGTGCCTGGAGTTTTATTCCGTCTTCTCGACCTAGCGGGGGGGCCACAAGCACAGATACGCAGTATTTT
CAWSFIPSSRPSGGATSTDTQYF
>TRBJ2-7|-|TRBV6-6|-
TGTGCCAGCATCCTCGGCAGGGACTCCTACGAGCAGTACTTC
CASILGRDSYEQYF
>TRBJ1-3|-|TRBV4-3|-
TGCGCCAGCAGCCAAGAGTACGGCTCTGGAAACACCATATATTTT
CASSQEYGSGNTIYF
>TRBJ2-2|-|TRBV3-1|-
TGTGCCGGCAGCCCTTGGAGCGCCGGGACCGGGGAGCTGTTTTTT
CAGSPWSAGTGELFF
>TRBJ2-1|TRBD1|TRBV15|-
TGTGCCACCAGCGGAGAGCTTGGGGCAGGGGGCAGTGAGCAGTTCTTC
CATSGELGAGGSEQFF
>TRBJ1-5|-|TRBV11-2|-
TGTGCCAGCAGCTCCCAGGGAGGACAGCCCCAGCATTTT
CASSSQGGQPQHF
>TRBJ1-6|TRBD1|TRBV12-3/TRBV12-4|few
TGTGCCAGCAGTTCCGGGACAGGGGGTTCACCCCTCCACTTT
CASSSGTGGSPLHF
>TRBJ2-7|-|TRBV3-1|-
TGTGCCAGCAGCCAAGAACCGGGGTACGAGCAGTACTTC
CASSQEPGYEQYF
>TRBJ2-7|TRBD2|TRBV5-4|-
TGTGCCAGCAGCCGGGACTACTACGAGCAGTACTTC
CASSRDYYEQYF
>TRBJ1-5|-|TRBV2|-
TGTGCCAGCAGTCAACAGGGCCTGATTAGCAATCAGCCCCAGCATTTT
CASSQQGLISNQPQHF
>TRBJ2-2|-|TRBV29-1|once
TGCAGCGTTGGCCCAGGGGGAGGGAAGGCGAACACCGGGGAGCTGTTTTTT
CSVGPGGGKANTGELFF
>TRBJ1-1|-|TRBV10-3|-
TGTGCCATCAGTGAGATAGGGATGAACACTGAAGCTTTCTTT
CAISEIGMNTEAFF
>TRBJ1-2|-|TRBV18|-
TGTGCCAGCTCACCTAAAAATTCGGGAGGCTACACCTTC
CASSPKNSGGYTF
>TRBJ1-5|-|TRBV29-1|once
TGCAGCGTTGGGACGGGTACTAATCAGCCCCAGCATTTT
CSVGTGTNQPQHF
>TRBJ1-4|TRBD1|TRBV18|-
TGTGCCAGCTCACACGACAGGGAGGGGGAAAAACTGTTTTTT
CASSHDREGEKLFF
>TRBJ1-2|TRBD1|TRBV4-1|once
TGCGCCAGCAGCAACCCAACAGGGGAAGCTAACTATGGCTACACCTTC
CASSNPTGEANYGYTF
>TRBJ1-2|TRBD1|TRBV6-4|-
TGTGCCAGCAGTGGGGAACAGGGGGCCGGTGGCTACACCTTC
CASSGEQGAGGYTF
>TRBJ2-7|-|TRBV20-1|-
TGCAGTGCTAGCCCCAGGGTGGAATCCTACGAGCAGTACTTC
CSASPRVESYEQYF
>TRBJ2-5|-|TRBV28|-
TGTGCCAGCAGTGTAGGGACGAGGATGAGGAAGACCCAGTACTTC
CASSVGTRMRKTQYF
>TRBJ2-5|TRBD2|TRBV29-1|-
TGCAGCGGCGAATTACCGGGCCCCGGGAGGGAGACCCAGTACTTC
CSGELPGPGRETQYF
>TRBJ1-5|TRBD1|TRBV5-6|-
TGTGCCAGCAGCCCGGGGACAGGGAACAATCAGCCCCAGCATTTT
CASSPGTGNNQPQHF
>TRBJ1-3|-|TRBV30|-
TGTGCCTGGAAAGGGTCCCCTGGAAACACCATATATTTT
CAWKGSPGNTIYF
>TRBJ2-6|-|TRBV5-1|-
TGCGCCAGCAGCTTCGGGGGCAACCGCCGGGCCAACGTCCTGACTTTC
CASSFGGNRRANVLTF
>TRBJ2-2|-|TRBV30|-
TGTGCCTGGAGGATAACCGGGGAGCTGTTTTTT
CAWRITGELFF
>TRBJ2-7|TRBD1|TRBV30|-
TGTGCCTGGAACCCGGACAGGGCCTACGAGCAGTACTTC
CAWNPDRAYEQYF
>TRBJ1-2|-|TRBV2|-
TGTGCCAGCAGTGCCCGGACTCCAACCACTGGCTACACCTTC
CASSARTPTTGYTF
>TRBJ2-7|-|TRBV29-1|-
TGCAGCGTTGAAACCGATGGGAACGAGCAGTACTTC
CSVETDGNEQYF
>TRBJ1-3|-|TRBV12-3/TRBV12-4|once
TGTGCCAGCAGTTTAGCGCGGCCTGGCGGCACCATATATTTT
CASSLARPGGTIYF
>TRBJ1-5|-|TRBV11-2|-
TGTGCCAGCAGCACCACACAGGGAAGCAATCAGCCCCAGCATTTT
CASSTTQGSNQPQHF